A selection of T cell receptor beta chains follows, all from one sample in a study of regulatory T cells in long-lasting Graves disease. Each CDR3 protein is one row after TCRdb ran MiXCR on the multiplex PCR reads. The sample carries 350,000 to 450,000 distinct CDR3 sequences, about 15% recorded once. The data also belong to a second study, concerning T cells in Graves' hyperthyroidism and ophthalmopathy.

Sequenced material: peripheral blood mononuclear cells (PBMCs), taken at new diagnosis, from a patient treated with antithyroid drugs. The receptors shown here come from a middle-aged woman with Graves disease. Each CDR3 is given without its conserved first and last residue. Each record gives: clone size, J gene, V gene, CDR3 protein. Size tells how often a clone was seen (once, few, many) or the class of an expanded clone, and some rows leave it out.

size: many; J: TRBJ2-7; V: TRBV27; CDR3: ASRWIRSYEQY
size: many; J: TRBJ2-1; V: TRBV6-2/TRBV6-3; CDR3: ASSYLGNEQF
size: many; J: TRBJ2-2; V: TRBV29-1; CDR3: SVGGSGDRLGGANTGELF
size: many; J: TRBJ1-5; V: TRBV12-5; CDR3: ASGLDDSRSQH
size: -; J: TRBJ2-1; V: TRBV24-1; CDR3: ATSDFSGTGDNEQF
size: -; J: TRBJ2-2; V: TRBV7-6; CDR3: ASSPRLSGRSTGELF
size: few; J: TRBJ2-5; V: TRBV4-1; CDR3: ASSPGPTSGRMETQY
size: few; J: TRBJ2-1; V: TRBV5-1; CDR3: ASSPTSGSYLLDRVNEQF
size: many; J: TRBJ2-7; V: TRBV28; CDR3: ASSPHSSYEQY
size: many; J: TRBJ1-4; V: TRBV12-3/TRBV12-4; CDR3: ASSLNRDKQF
size: once; J: TRBJ1-6; V: TRBV2; CDR3: ASTQGQGDNSPLH
size: -; J: TRBJ2-3; V: TRBV28; CDR3: ASSLWTGTGVTDTQY
size: few; J: TRBJ2-1; V: TRBV20-1; CDR3: SARFPAGGSDEQF
size: -; J: TRBJ2-7; V: TRBV10-2; CDR3: ASSESRMDRKFYEQY
size: many; J: TRBJ1-1; V: TRBV24-1; CDR3: ATTGPQNTEAF
size: -; J: TRBJ2-7; V: TRBV4-1; CDR3: ASSQGSVYEQY
size: -; J: TRBJ1-1; V: TRBV7-2; CDR3: ASSRRDRANTEAF
size: many; J: TRBJ1-5; V: TRBV7-8; CDR3: ASSLGMDQPQH
size: few; J: TRBJ2-2; V: TRBV20-1; CDR3: SASVGPTNTGELF
size: many; J: TRBJ2-7; V: TRBV20-1; CDR3: SAGSGRAGYEQY
size: many; J: TRBJ2-4; V: TRBV28; CDR3: ASSFSGRNIQY
size: many; J: TRBJ2-7; V: TRBV20-1; CDR3: SARDGANSYEQY
size: many; J: TRBJ2-5; V: TRBV15; CDR3: ATSSTRLAGAETQY
size: once; J: TRBJ2-7; V: TRBV5-6; CDR3: ASSLAPSPYEQY
size: -; J: TRBJ1-1; V: TRBV6-1; CDR3: ASSEAHRGTEAF
size: many; J: TRBJ2-3; V: TRBV29-1; CDR3: SVDPAITSTDTQY
size: many; J: TRBJ2-7; V: TRBV12-3/TRBV12-4; CDR3: ASSPRRESYEQY
size: many; J: TRBJ1-2; V: TRBV7-9; CDR3: ASSPPPSRGGGYGYT
size: few; J: TRBJ2-1; V: TRBV19; CDR3: ASNKDREAYNEQF
size: many; J: TRBJ2-3; V: TRBV29-1; CDR3: SALHSSTDTQY
size: few; J: TRBJ2-2; V: TRBV19; CDR3: ASSMSGGSGELF
size: many; J: TRBJ1-2; V: TRBV28; CDR3: ASSFPESADVNYGYT
size: many; J: TRBJ2-1; V: TRBV6-5; CDR3: ASSYDGSTIDEQF
size: many; J: TRBJ2-2; V: TRBV28; CDR3: ASSLSLANTGELF
size: -; J: TRBJ2-7; V: TRBV4-1; CDR3: ASSQVPKGGTYEQY
size: -; J: TRBJ2-7; V: TRBV5-1; CDR3: ASRAGDNAVGEQY
size: medium-sized; J: TRBJ2-7; V: TRBV27; CDR3: ASSPSGAEQY